The clone carrying this T cell receptor (beta chain) was counted many times. Its target is not known. Template-switching 5'RACE yielded the TCR cDNA; a universal primer site and UMIs were added in the process. TCRdb processed the 5' RACE reads anew with MiXCR; each CDR3 protein has one entry. The table shows 120,000 to 150,000 distinct CDR3 sequences, with approximately 7.7% occurring only once. The data are from a study of T cells after yellow fever vaccination. General study points: Weaker overall was a secondary response that nonetheless peaked faster, on day 5 versus 15.

Germline CDR1 is SGHAT and CDR2 is FQNNGV. CDR3 length: 18 residues. V gave up 1 base and J gave up 3 bases, with 21 bases separating them. V and J are TRBV11-2 and TRBJ1-1; D perhaps matches TRBD1 (5 bases). The receptor was derived from a man aged 30-40 years who received the YFV17D yellow fever vaccine. The source was CD4+ T cells sorted from PBMCs, collected 5 days after the yellow fever booster vaccination. The CDR3: CASSLVQGSSGRDTEAFF. CDR3 DNA sequence: TGTGCCAGCAGCTTAGTTCAGGGAAGTTCCGGTAGGGACACTGAAGCTTTCTTT.